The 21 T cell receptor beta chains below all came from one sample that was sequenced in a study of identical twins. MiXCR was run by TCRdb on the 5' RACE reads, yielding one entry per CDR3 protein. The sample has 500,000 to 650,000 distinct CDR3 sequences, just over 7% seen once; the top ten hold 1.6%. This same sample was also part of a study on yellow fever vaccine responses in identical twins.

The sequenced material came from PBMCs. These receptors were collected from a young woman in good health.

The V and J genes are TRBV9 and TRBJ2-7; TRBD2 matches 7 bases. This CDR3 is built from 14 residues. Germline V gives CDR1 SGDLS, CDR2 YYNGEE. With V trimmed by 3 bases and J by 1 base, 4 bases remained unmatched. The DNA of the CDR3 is TGTGCCAGCAGCGGGGGGGGAGGTTCCTACGAGCAGTACTTC. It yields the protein CASSGGGGSYEQYF.

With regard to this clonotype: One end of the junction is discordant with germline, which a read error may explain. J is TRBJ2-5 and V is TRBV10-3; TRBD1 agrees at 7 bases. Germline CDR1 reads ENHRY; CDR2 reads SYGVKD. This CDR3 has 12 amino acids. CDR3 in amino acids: CAISERDSERDF. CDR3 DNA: TGTGCCATCAGTGAACGGGACAGTGAACGGGACTTC.

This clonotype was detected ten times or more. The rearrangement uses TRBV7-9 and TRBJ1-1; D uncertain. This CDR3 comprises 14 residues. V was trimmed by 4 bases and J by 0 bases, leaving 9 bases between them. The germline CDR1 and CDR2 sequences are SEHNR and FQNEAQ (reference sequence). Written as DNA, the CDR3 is TGTGCCAGCAGCTCTGCTCCGGTGAACACTGAAGCTTTCTTT. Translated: CASSSAPVNTEAFF. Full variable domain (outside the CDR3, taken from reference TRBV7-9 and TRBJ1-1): DTGVSQNPRHKITKRGQNVTFRCDPISEHNRLYWYRQTLGQGPEFLTYFQNEAQLEKSRLLSDRFSAERPKGSFSTLEIQRTEQGDSAMYLCASSSAPVNTEAFFGQGTRLTVV.

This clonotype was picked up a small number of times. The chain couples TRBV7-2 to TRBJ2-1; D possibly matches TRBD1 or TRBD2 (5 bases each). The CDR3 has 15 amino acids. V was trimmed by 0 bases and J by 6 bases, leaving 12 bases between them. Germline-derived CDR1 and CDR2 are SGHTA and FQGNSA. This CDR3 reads CASSLAAGTRNEQFF. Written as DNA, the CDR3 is TGTGCCAGCAGCTTAGCCGCCGGGACCCGCAATGAGCAGTTCTTC. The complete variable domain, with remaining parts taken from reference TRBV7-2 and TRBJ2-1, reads GAGVSQSPSNKVTEKGKDVELRCDPISGHTALYWYRQSLGQGLEFLIYFQGNSAPDKSGLPSDRFSAERTGGSVSTLTIQRTQQEDSAVYLCASSLAAGTRNEQFFGPGTRLTVL.

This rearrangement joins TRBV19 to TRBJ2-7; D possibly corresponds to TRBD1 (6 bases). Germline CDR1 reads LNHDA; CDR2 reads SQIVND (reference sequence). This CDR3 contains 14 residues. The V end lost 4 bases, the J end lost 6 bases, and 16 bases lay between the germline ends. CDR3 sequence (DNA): TGTGCCAGTAGTAGTGGAGCAGGGGTGGGCGAGCAGTACGTC. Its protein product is CASSSGAGVGEQYV.

The DNA of the CDR3 is TGCGCCAGCAGCTTGGTTGTGGGTTCCTACAATGAGCAGTTCTTC. Amino acid sequence: CASSLVVGSYNEQFF. The V and J genes are TRBV5-1 and TRBJ2-1; D ambiguous. The V end was cut by 0 bases, the J end by 1 base, with 8 bases between. The CDR3 has 15 residues. The germline V gene has CDR1 SGHRS and CDR2 YFSETQ. The variable domain in full, completed from reference TRBV5-1 and TRBJ2-1, reads KAGVTQTPRYLIKTRGQQVTLSCSPISGHRSVSWYQQTPGQGLQFLFEYFSETQRNKGNFPGRFSGRQFSNSRSEMNVSTLELGDSALYLCASSLVVGSYNEQFFGPGTRLTVL.

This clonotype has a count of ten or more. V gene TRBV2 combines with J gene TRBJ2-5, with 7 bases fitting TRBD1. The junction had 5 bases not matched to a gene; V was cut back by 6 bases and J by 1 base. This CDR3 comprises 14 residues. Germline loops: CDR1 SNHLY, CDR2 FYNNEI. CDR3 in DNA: TGTGCCAGCAGGCCCGGGACAGTCCAAGAGACCCAGTACTTC. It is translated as CASRPGTVQETQYF. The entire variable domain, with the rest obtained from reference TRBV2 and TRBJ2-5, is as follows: EPEVTQTPSHQVTQMGQEVILRCVPISNHLYFYWYRQILGQKVEFLVSFYNNEISEKSEIFDDQFSVERPDGSNFTLKIRSTKLEDSAMYFCASRPGTVQETQYFGPGTRLLVL.

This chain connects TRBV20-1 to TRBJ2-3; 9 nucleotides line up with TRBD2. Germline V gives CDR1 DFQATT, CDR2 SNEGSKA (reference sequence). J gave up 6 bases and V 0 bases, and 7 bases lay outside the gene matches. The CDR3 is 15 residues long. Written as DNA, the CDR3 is TGCAGTGCTAGAGATTTCGCGGGGGGGTCGGATACGCAGTATTTT. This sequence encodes CSARDFAGGSDTQYF.

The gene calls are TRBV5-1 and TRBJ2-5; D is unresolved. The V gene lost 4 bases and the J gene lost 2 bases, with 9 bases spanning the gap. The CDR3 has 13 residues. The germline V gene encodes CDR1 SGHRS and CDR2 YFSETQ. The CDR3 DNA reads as TGCGCCAGCAGCCGCATATCACAAGAGACCCAGTACTTC. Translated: CASSRISQETQYF. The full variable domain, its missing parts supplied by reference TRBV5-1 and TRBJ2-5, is KAGVTQTPRYLIKTRGQQVTLSCSPISGHRSVSWYQQTPGQGLQFLFEYFSETQRNKGNFPGRFSGRQFSNSRSEMNVSTLELGDSALYLCASSRISQETQYFGPGTRLLVL.

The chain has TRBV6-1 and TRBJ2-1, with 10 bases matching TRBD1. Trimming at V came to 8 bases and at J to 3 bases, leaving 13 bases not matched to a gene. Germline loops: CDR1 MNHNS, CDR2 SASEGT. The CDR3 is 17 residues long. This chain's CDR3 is CASSGTGADSVYNEQFF. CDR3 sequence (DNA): TGTGCCAGCTCCGGGACAGGGGCTGATTCTGTCTACAATGAGCAGTTCTTC.

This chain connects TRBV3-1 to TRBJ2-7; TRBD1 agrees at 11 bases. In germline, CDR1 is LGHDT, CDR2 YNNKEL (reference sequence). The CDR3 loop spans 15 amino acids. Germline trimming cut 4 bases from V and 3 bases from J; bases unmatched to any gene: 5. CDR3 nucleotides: TGTGCCAGCAGCCCGGGGACAGGGGGGAACTACGAGCAGTACTTC. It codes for CASSPGTGGNYEQYF.

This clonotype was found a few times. The CDR3 region has the DNA TGTGCCAGCAGCATAGACGGGTTTAGCTCCTACAATGAGCAGTTCTTC. It specifies CASSIDGFSSYNEQFF. The chain links TRBV7-7 to TRBJ2-1; D is unresolved. V shed 5 bases and J shed 0 bases, with 14 bases lying between them. The CDR3 loop spans 16 amino acids. Germline CDR1 is SSHAT and CDR2 is FNYEAQ (reference sequence).

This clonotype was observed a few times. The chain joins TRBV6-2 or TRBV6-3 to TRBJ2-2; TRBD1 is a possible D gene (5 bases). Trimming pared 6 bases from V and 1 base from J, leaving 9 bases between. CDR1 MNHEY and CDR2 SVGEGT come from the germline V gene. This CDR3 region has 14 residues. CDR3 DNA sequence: TGTGCCAGCAGGGAGCAGGGGAACACCGGGGAGCTGTTTTTT. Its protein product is CASREQGNTGELFF.

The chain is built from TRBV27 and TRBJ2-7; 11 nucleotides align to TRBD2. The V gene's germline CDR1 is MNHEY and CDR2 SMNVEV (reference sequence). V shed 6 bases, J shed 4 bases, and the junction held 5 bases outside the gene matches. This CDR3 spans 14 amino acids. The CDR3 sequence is CASSQTSGMYEQYF. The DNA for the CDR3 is TGTGCCAGCAGCCAGACTAGCGGGATGTACGAGCAGTACTTC.

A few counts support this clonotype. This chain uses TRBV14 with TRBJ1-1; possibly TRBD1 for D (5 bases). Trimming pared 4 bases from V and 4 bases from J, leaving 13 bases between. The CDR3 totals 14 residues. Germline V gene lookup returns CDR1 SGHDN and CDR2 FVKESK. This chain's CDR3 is CASSLAQGFTEAFF. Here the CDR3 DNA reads TGTGCCAGCAGCCTTGCTCAGGGTTTCACTGAAGCTTTCTTT.

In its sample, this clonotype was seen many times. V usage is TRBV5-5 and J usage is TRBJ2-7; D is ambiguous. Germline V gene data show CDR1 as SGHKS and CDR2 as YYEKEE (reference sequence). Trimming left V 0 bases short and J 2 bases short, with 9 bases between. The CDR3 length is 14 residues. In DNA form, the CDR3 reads TGTGCCAGCAGCTTGGAGGGCAGAACCTACGAGCAGTACGTC. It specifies CASSLEGRTYEQYV.

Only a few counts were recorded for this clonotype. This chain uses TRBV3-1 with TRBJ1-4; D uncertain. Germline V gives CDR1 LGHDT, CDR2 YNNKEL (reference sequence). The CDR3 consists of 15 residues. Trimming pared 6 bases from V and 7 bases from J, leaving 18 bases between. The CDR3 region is CASSRETLAGEKLFF. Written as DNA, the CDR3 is TGTGCCAGCAGTCGGGAGACACTAGCTGGTGAAAAACTGTTTTTT.

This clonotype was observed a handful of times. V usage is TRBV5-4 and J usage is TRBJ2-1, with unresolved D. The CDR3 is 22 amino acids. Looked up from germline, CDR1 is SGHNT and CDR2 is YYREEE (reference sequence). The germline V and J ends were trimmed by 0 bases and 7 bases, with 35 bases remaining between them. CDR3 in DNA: TGTGCCAGCAGCTTGGAAGTCATTTTGTCCCACTCCTCCTACGATGGAGCAAATGAGCAGTTCTTC. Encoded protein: CASSLEVILSHSSYDGANEQFF.

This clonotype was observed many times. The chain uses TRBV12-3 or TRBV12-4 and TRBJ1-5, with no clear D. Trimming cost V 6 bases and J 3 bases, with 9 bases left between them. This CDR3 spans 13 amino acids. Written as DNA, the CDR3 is TGTGCCAGCAGCGTCGGTGCCAATCAGCCCCAGCATTTT. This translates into CASSVGANQPQHF.

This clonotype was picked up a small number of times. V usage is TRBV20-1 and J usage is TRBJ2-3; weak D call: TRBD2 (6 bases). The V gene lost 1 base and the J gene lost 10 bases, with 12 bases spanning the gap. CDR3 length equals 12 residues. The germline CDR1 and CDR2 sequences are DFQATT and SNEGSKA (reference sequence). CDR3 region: CSARAPAGPQYF. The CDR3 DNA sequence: TGCAGTGCTAGAGCCCCGGCGGGACCGCAGTATTTT.

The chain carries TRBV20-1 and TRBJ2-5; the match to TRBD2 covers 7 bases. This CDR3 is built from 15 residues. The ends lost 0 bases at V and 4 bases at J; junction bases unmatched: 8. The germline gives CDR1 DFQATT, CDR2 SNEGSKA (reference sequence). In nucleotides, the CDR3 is TGCAGTGCTAGAGAAGCGGGGCCGCGTCTAGAGACCCAGTACTTC. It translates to CSAREAGPRLETQYF.